Following are 21 T cell receptor beta chains from one sample sequenced in a study of T cells in Graves' hyperthyroidism and ophthalmopathy. Amplified regions were TCR beta CDR3 sequences from RNA transcripts. RT-PCR in the first round (using the HTBI primer set) targeted the TCR CDR3. One entry per CDR3 protein, called by TCRdb with MiXCR from the multiplex PCR reads. In the table there are 300,000 or so distinct CDR3 sequences, 15% to 20% of which are singletons. Specimen: blood. The source of these receptors is a woman between 45 and 60 years old with Graves' hyperthyroidism.

V usage is TRBV7-9 and J usage is TRBJ2-5; TRBD1 aligns across 7 bases. Unmatched junction bases numbered 8, after V lost 6 bases and J lost 4 bases. The CDR3 has 14 amino acids. Germline V gene data show CDR1 as SEHNR and CDR2 as FQNEAQ (reference sequence). In DNA form, the CDR3 reads TGTGCCAGCAGGTCCGACAGGGCCCGAGAGACCCAGTACTTC. Translated: CASRSDRARETQYF.

Only a few counts were recorded for this clonotype. The J gene is TRBJ1-1, the V gene TRBV7-9; D is unclear. Trimming removed 5 bases at V and 8 bases at J, with 15 bases between. CDR3 size: 13 residues. CDR1 SEHNR and CDR2 FQNEAQ come from the germline V gene (reference sequence). CDR3: CASSEGGLFEAFF. CDR3 DNA: TGTGCCAGCAGCGAGGGTGGGCTATTCGAAGCTTTCTTT.

This clonotype was recorded a few times. V is TRBV6-1 and J is TRBJ2-2; the match to TRBD2 covers 9 bases. With V trimmed by 6 bases and J by 0 bases, 8 bases remained unmatched. Germline assignment: CDR1 MNHNS and CDR2 SASEGT. This CDR3 has 17 amino acids. CDR3 nucleotides: TGTGCCAGCAGAGGAGCTGGACTAGCGCCGAACACCGGGGAGCTGTTTTTT. Amino acid sequence: CASRGAGLAPNTGELFF.

A few counts support this clonotype. The chain has TRBV10-3 and TRBJ2-3; no definite D call. V lost 2 bases and J 2 bases, leaving 8 bases between the germline ends. Germline V gene sequence: CDR1 ENHRY, CDR2 SYGVKD. The CDR3 has 14 amino acids. CDR3 loop: CAISEPLITDTQYF. CDR3 DNA sequence: TGTGCCATCAGTGAGCCTCTTATCACAGATACGCAGTATTTT.

This clonotype was counted at least ten times. The chain uses TRBV28 and TRBJ1-2; 9 bases are shared with TRBD1. In germline, CDR1 is MDHEN, CDR2 SYDVKM. The CDR3 is 16 residues long. The junction had 17 bases not matched to a gene; V was cut back by 7 bases and J by 8 bases. The CDR3, as DNA: TGTGCCAGCATAGGTCCGACAGGGGGTCTTTCGGAAGGCTACACCTTC. Residues: CASIGPTGGLSEGYTF.

This clonotype was observed many times. The rearrangement joins TRBV12-3 or TRBV12-4 to TRBJ2-7; TRBD1 is a possible D gene (5 bases). This CDR3 is built from 14 residues. Trimming left V 7 bases short and J 3 bases short, with 16 bases between. As DNA, the CDR3 is TGTGCCAGCACCCTCGGAGACAGAAACTACGAGCAGTACTTC. This gives the protein CASTLGDRNYEQYF.

This clonotype appeared many times. This chain connects TRBV11-2 to TRBJ1-2; 12 nucleotides match TRBD1. The V gene end was trimmed by 5 bases and the J gene end by 2 bases; junction bases not matched to a gene: 3. Germline CDR1 is SGHAT and CDR2 is FQNNGV. The CDR3 consists of 15 residues. CDR3 protein: CASSLGTGGNYGYTF. The CDR3 nucleotides are TGTGCCAGCAGCCTTGGGACAGGGGGCAACTATGGCTACACCTTC.

This chain links TRBV11-2 with TRBJ2-1, with 9 bases aligning to TRBD1. CDR1 is SGHAT, CDR2 FQNNGV, per germline. V trimming: 5 bases; J trimming: 2 bases; junction bases outside the gene matches: 4. This CDR3 has 15 residues. The DNA for the CDR3 is TGTGCCAGCAGCAGCACAGGGGGCACCTACAATGAGCAGTTCTTC. Amino acids: CASSSTGGTYNEQFF.

This clonotype was seen only a few times. The V call is TRBV7-9, the J call TRBJ2-2; 11 positions agree with TRBD2. This CDR3 is 16 amino acids long. CDR1 is SEHNR and CDR2 is FQNEAQ in the germline V gene (reference sequence). The J segment lost 5 bases and the V segment lost 5 bases, leaving 7 bases of the junction unmatched. The CDR3 spells CASSALAGVSTGELFF. CDR3 sequence (DNA): TGTGCCAGCAGCGCACTAGCGGGAGTTTCTACCGGGGAGCTGTTTTTT. The variable domain in full, completed from reference TRBV7-9 and TRBJ2-2, reads DTGVSQNPRHKITKRGQNVTFRCDPISEHNRLYWYRQTLGQGPEFLTYFQNEAQLEKSRLLSDRFSAERPKGSFSTLEIQRTEQGDSAMYLCASSALAGVSTGELFFGEGSRLTVL.

This chain connects TRBV15 to TRBJ2-1; D is tentatively TRBD1 or TRBD2 (5 bases each). CDR1 is LNHNV, CDR2 YYDKDF, per germline (reference sequence). V was shortened by 2 bases and J by 6 bases, with 8 bases between the two germline ends. The CDR3 runs 13 residues. The CDR3 is CATSRRDANEQFF. CDR3 bases: TGTGCCACCAGCAGAAGGGACGCCAATGAGCAGTTCTTC. The full variable domain, completed using reference TRBV15 and TRBJ2-1, is DAMVIQNPRYQVTQFGKPVTLSCSQTLNHNVMYWYQQKSSQAPKLLFHYYDKDFNNEADTPDNFQSRRPNTSFCFLDIRSPGLGDTAMYLCATSRRDANEQFFGPGTRLTVL.

The table lists this clonotype with many counts. The rearrangement links TRBV20-1 to TRBJ2-3, with 7 bases lining up with TRBD2. This CDR3 has 14 residues. V lost 6 bases and J lost 2; bases outside the gene matches: 8. Germline CDR1 and CDR2: DFQATT and SNEGSKA (reference sequence). CDR3 nucleotides: TGCAGTGCCCCAACGGGGGGTTTCACAGATACGCAGTATTTT. This sequence encodes CSAPTGGFTDTQYF.

The table lists this clonotype with a few counts. CDR3 bases: TGTGCCAGCAGCTTATTTGCCCCCGATGACAATGAGCAGTTCTTC. This codes for CASSLFAPDDNEQFF. The chain carries TRBV11-2 and TRBJ2-1, with no clear D. Trimming took 2 bases from V and 5 from J, leaving 13 bases between them. Germline CDR1 and CDR2: SGHAT and FQNNGV. CDR3 size: 15 residues.

The chain joins TRBV7-3 to TRBJ1-6; a possible D gene is TRBD1 (5 bases). The CDR3 contains 14 residues. The germline V gene has CDR1 SGHTA and CDR2 FQGTGA. Trimming shortened V by 3 bases and J by 8 bases, and 11 bases separated the two germline ends. The DNA for the CDR3 is TGTGCCAGCAGCTTGCTAGGAGGGGATTCACCCCTCCACTTT. It translates to CASSLLGGDSPLHF.

This chain uses TRBV11-2 with TRBJ2-5; 11 nucleotides agree with TRBD2. CDR1 and CDR2 from the germline V gene are SGHAT and FQNNGV. Trimming took 5 bases from V and 7 from J; bases not matched to a gene: 12. The CDR3 contains 16 residues. The CDR3: CASSLKLAGVPMTQYF. The CDR3 DNA reads TGTGCCAGCAGCCTCAAACTAGCGGGGGTTCCCATGACCCAGTACTTC.

This clonotype was found many times. The chain couples TRBV6-1 to TRBJ2-2; D possibly corresponds to TRBD1 (5 bases). CDR1 and CDR2 (germline): MNHNS, SASEGT. This CDR3 comprises 14 residues. V dropped 5 bases and J dropped 5 bases, with 12 bases sitting between them. In DNA form, the CDR3 reads TGTGCCAGCAGTTCTCAGGGATGGACCGGGGAGCTGTTTTTT. Translated, it gives CASSSQGWTGELFF.

The chain links TRBV27 to TRBJ1-5; 12 nucleotides line up with TRBD1. The ends lost 4 bases at V and 7 bases at J; junction bases unmatched: 5. CDR3 length: 15 residues. Germline CDR1 is MNHEY and CDR2 is SMNVEV (reference sequence). CDR3 residues: CASSSWGTGGQPQHF. CDR3 DNA sequence: TGTGCCAGCAGTTCATGGGGGACAGGGGGCCAGCCCCAGCATTTT.

The gene calls are TRBV4-1 and TRBJ2-7, with D possibly being TRBD1 (5 bases). Trimming stripped 2 bases from V and 4 bases from J, with 15 bases between. CDR1 and CDR2 from the germline V gene are MGHRA and YSYEKL. CDR3 length: 15 residues. CDR3 DNA: TGCGCCAGCAGCCAACCGACAGCACTCAAATACGAGCAGTACTTC. As protein: CASSQPTALKYEQYF.

This clonotype came up many times. J is TRBJ2-1 and V is TRBV12-3 or TRBV12-4; 10 nucleotides agree with TRBD1. This CDR3 has 14 amino acids. V lost 2 bases, J lost 8 bases, and 3 bases stayed unmatched. The CDR3 DNA reads as TGTGCCAGCAGTTTATCGACAGGGGGCTATGAGCAGTTCTTC. Protein: CASSLSTGGYEQFF.

The chain has TRBV5-1 and TRBJ1-2; no clear D gene. With 1 base removed from V and 6 bases from J, the gap between germline ends came to 13 bases. Germline values: CDR1 SGHRS, CDR2 YFSETQ. The CDR3 has 14 residues. The chain's CDR3 is CASSLRPEGDGYTF. CDR3 in DNA: TGCGCCAGCAGCTTGCGCCCCGAGGGTGATGGCTACACCTTC.

The V and J genes are TRBV20-1 and TRBJ2-7, with 9 positions matching TRBD2. Trimming cost V 2 bases and J 4 bases; bases outside gene matches: 6. The CDR3 loop spans 14 amino acids. Germline CDR1 and CDR2: DFQATT and SNEGSKA (reference sequence). CDR3 region: CSARRGGAPYEQYF. The CDR3 bases are TGCAGTGCTAGACGCGGGGGGGCTCCTTACGAGCAGTACTTC.

There are many counts of this clonotype. The V and J genes are TRBV5-1 and TRBJ2-3; 8 nucleotides line up with TRBD1. Germline V gene sequence: CDR1 SGHRS, CDR2 YFSETQ. J lost 2 bases, V lost 9 bases, and 8 bases had no gene match. The CDR3 runs to 14 residues. CDR3 loop: CATAGTGYTDTQYF. The CDR3, as DNA: TGCGCCACAGCCGGGACAGGCTACACAGATACGCAGTATTTT.